The entry that follows covers one T cell receptor (beta chain) sequence. No antigen is known for it. The data are from a study of early T cells in non-severe SARS-CoV-2 infection. As for the study in general: Bulk RNA taken from unsorted whole blood was sequenced, leaving chains unpaired.

Study-level findings and limits: The study's VDJdb matching favored anti-spike CD8 responses and missed private and CD4 specificities.

Unique molecular identifiers tagged individual cDNA molecules. TCRdb itself ran the 5' RACE reads through MiXCR, one entry per CDR3 protein. The sample has approximately 45,000 distinct CDR3 sequences, roughly 11% seen once. Germline loops: CDR1 LGHNA, CDR2 YSLEER. The V and J ends lost 1 base and 5 bases respectively, with 12 bases between them. CDR3 size: 14 residues. V gene TRBV4-3 combines with J gene TRBJ2-7, with D possibly called TRBD1 or TRBD2 (6 bases each). The sequenced sample consisted of whole blood. The origin of this receptor is an adult who was a healthcare worker with PCR-confirmed SARS-CoV-2 infection or an uninfected control (not recorded which). DNA for the CDR3: TGCGCCAGCAGCCAAGTAGGTGGGGGGCACGAGCAGTACTTC. It specifies CASSQVGGGHEQYF.